This is a list of T cell receptor beta chains from one sample in a study of T cells in Graves' hyperthyroidism and ophthalmopathy. One entry per CDR3 protein results from TCRdb running MiXCR on the multiplex PCR reads. The sample has around 490,000 distinct CDR3 sequences; approximately 20% are singletons. The sample was blood. These receptors were collected from a man in his forties with Graves' ophthalmopathy. Each CDR3 is given with its conserved first and last residue. Each record gives: D gene, V gene, clone size, J gene, CDR3 DNA, CDR3 protein. D genes are given only for firm matches. Clone size, where shown, is once, few, many, or a class for clones that have expanded.

>.|TRBV6-1|.|TRBJ1-2
TGTGCCAGCAGTGAAGAGCGACAGAGAAACTATGGCTACACCTTC
CASSEERQRNYGYTF
>TRBD1|TRBV2|.|TRBJ2-7
TGTGCCAGTGATCAAGGGGGCCCTCCTACCTACGAGCAGTACTTC
CASDQGGPPTYEQYF
>.|TRBV7-9|.|TRBJ1-1
TGTGCCAGCAGCTTATTTTTTAGGGACGTAACTGAAGCTTTCTTT
CASSLFFRDVTEAFF
>TRBD2|TRBV9|few|TRBJ2-1
TGTGCCAGCAGCGTAGGGACTAGCGGGGGCAACAATGAGCAGTTCTTC
CASSVGTSGGNNEQFF
>TRBD1|TRBV5-6|.|TRBJ2-7
TGTGCCAGCAGCTTGGAGGGACAGGGCGTGGGGATCTACGAGCAGTACTTC
CASSLEGQGVGIYEQYF
>.|TRBV6-5|once|TRBJ2-3
TGTGCCAGCAGATTACAGGGCACAGATACGCAGTATTTT
CASRLQGTDTQYF
>.|TRBV29-1|once|TRBJ1-1
TGCAGCGTTGTCCCGGGACCCTTAGGCACTGAAGCTTTCTTT
CSVVPGPLGTEAFF
>TRBD1|TRBV27|.|TRBJ1-2
TGTGCCAGCAGTACGGGACAGGGAGAGGCCAAGGCCAGCTATGGCTACACCTTC
CASSTGQGEAKASYGYTF
>.|TRBV12-3/TRBV12-4|few|TRBJ1-5
TGTGCCAGCAGTTTTCGAGGATTGGGCGGGATTCATCAGCCCCAGCATTTT
CASSFRGLGGIHQPQHF
>TRBD2|TRBV20-1|.|TRBJ2-1
TGCAGTGCTAGACCCCCCTCGGGAGGTGGTGAGCAGTTCTTC
CSARPPSGGGEQFF
>.|TRBV6-5|once|TRBJ1-3
TGTGCCAGCAGTTCCCTAAAGTCCCGGCGAAACACCATATATTTT
CASSSLKSRRNTIYF
>.|TRBV11-2|.|TRBJ1-3
TGTGCCAGCAGCTTAAGGTCAGGACAAGTCTCTGGAAACACCATATATTTT
CASSLRSGQVSGNTIYF
>TRBD2|TRBV11-2|many|TRBJ2-2
TGTGCCAGCAGCGCGGGGGGGCGATCCGGGGAGCTGTTTTTT
CASSAGGRSGELFF
>.|TRBV10-2|few|TRBJ2-5
TGCGCCAGCCTAGGGCAGCACGGGGAGACCCAGTACTTC
CASLGQHGETQYF
>TRBD1|TRBV7-9|.|TRBJ1-2
TGTGCCAGCAGCCCGTCAGGGGGACAGAGTTCGTATGGCTACACCTTC
CASSPSGGQSSYGYTF
>.|TRBV4-3|few|TRBJ1-6
TGCGCCAGCAGCCAAGGGGGACATGGTTCACCCCTCCACTTT
CASSQGGHGSPLHF
>TRBD1|TRBV20-1|few|TRBJ2-3
TGCAGTGTCTTAGGACAGGGGGCGACAGATACGCAGTATTTT
CSVLGQGATDTQYF
>.|TRBV7-2|few|TRBJ2-7
TGTGCCAGCAGCACGGACAGTCACGAGCAGTACTTC
CASSTDSHEQYF
>.|TRBV12-3/TRBV12-4|few|TRBJ2-1
TGTGCCAGCAGTCCAAGGGGGGACTTCGGAAACAATGAGCAGTTCTTC
CASSPRGDFGNNEQFF
>TRBD2|TRBV11-2|.|TRBJ2-5
TGTGCCAGCAGCTTAGATTCCGGACTAGCGGGTGAAGAGACCCAGTACTTC
CASSLDSGLAGEETQYF
>.|TRBV7-6|few|TRBJ2-7
TGTGCCAGCAGCTTAGAGCGTGGGACGGCAACCTACGAGCAGTACTTC
CASSLERGTATYEQYF
>.|TRBV12-3/TRBV12-4|many|TRBJ1-5
TGTGCCAGCAGTTGGGCGTCGGGCAATCAGCCCCAGCATTTT
CASSWASGNQPQHF
>.|TRBV9|few|TRBJ2-3
TGTGCCAGCAGCGTAGCTCCGCGGCACACAGATACGCAGTATTTT
CASSVAPRHTDTQYF
>.|TRBV12-3/TRBV12-4|few|TRBJ2-7
TGTGCCAGCAGTTTCAACGTACGGACCTACGAGCAGTACTTC
CASSFNVRTYEQYF
>.|TRBV27|few|TRBJ1-5
TGTGCCAGCAGCTCCACTTCTGATCAGCCCCAGCATTTT
CASSSTSDQPQHF
>TRBD2|TRBV5-1|.|TRBJ2-7
TGCGCCGGCAAGGAGCGGGGAAGCTCCTACGAGCAGTACTTC
CAGKERGSSYEQYF
>.|TRBV20-1|.|TRBJ1-5
TGCAGTGCTAATAGGGTGGATTCAGCAGGGCAGCCCCAGCATTTT
CSANRVDSAGQPQHF
>.|TRBV20-1|.|TRBJ2-7
TGCAGTGCTAGAGCCGTAGGCAACTCCTACGAGCAGTACTTC
CSARAVGNSYEQYF
>TRBD2|TRBV5-1|.|TRBJ2-5
TGCGCCAGCAGCTTGGTAGCGGGAGAACAAGAGACCCAGTACTTC
CASSLVAGEQETQYF
>TRBD2|TRBV6-1|.|TRBJ2-3
TGTGCCAGCAGTAGATCTTTAGCGGGGCCCAGCACAGATACGCAGTATTTT
CASSRSLAGPSTDTQYF
>.|TRBV27|.|TRBJ1-2
TGTGCCAGCAGCCCCGGTGCACCCAGGGGCTACACCTTC
CASSPGAPRGYTF
>.|TRBV18|.|TRBJ1-3
TGTGCCAGCTACACAGGTATCTCTGGAAACACCATATATTTT
CASYTGISGNTIYF
>TRBD1|TRBV30|many|TRBJ1-5
TGTGCCTGGAGTTGGGGGACAGGGGATCAGCCCCAGCATTTT
CAWSWGTGDQPQHF
>.|TRBV27|.|TRBJ2-7
TGTGCCAGCAGTCTCCAGTTCCCCTACGAGCAGTACTTC
CASSLQFPYEQYF
>.|TRBV7-9|many|TRBJ2-5
TGTGCCAGCAGCCGCACCCGGGACCTGGGAGGGACCCAGTACTTC
CASSRTRDLGGTQYF
>TRBD1|TRBV7-9|many|TRBJ2-3
TGTGCCAGCAGCCCGCCGACAGGGTCAGATACGCAGTATTTT
CASSPPTGSDTQYF
>.|TRBV20-1|few|TRBJ2-3
TGCAGTGCTAGGGGGGCGGTCTGTGCTAGCACAGATACGCAGTATTTT
CSARGAVCASTDTQYF
>.|TRBV28|.|TRBJ2-5
TGTGCCAGCACCGGGATTTTCCAAGAGACCCAGTACTTC
CASTGIFQETQYF
>.|TRBV20-1|.|TRBJ2-2
TGCAGTGCTAGGTTGTCTCTCACCGGGGAGCTGTTTTTT
CSARLSLTGELFF
>TRBD2|TRBV4-3|few|TRBJ2-7
TGCGCCAGCAGCCAAGAAGCGGGGTCCTACGAGCAGTACTTC
CASSQEAGSYEQYF
>TRBD1|TRBV28|.|TRBJ2-7
TGTGCCAGCAGCCCCTCCGGGACAGTTCGGGAGCAGTACTTC
CASSPSGTVREQYF
>.|TRBV30|many|TRBJ1-2
TGTGCCTGGAGGACCGGCGGGCCGACTAACTATGGCTACACCTTC
CAWRTGGPTNYGYTF
>.|TRBV4-1|many|TRBJ1-5
TGCGCCAGCAGCCAAGACACAGGATCCCTTAGCAATCAGCCCCAGCATTTT
CASSQDTGSLSNQPQHF
>TRBD1|TRBV11-3|few|TRBJ2-3
TGTGCCAGCAGCCTAGGGACAGGGTCAGATACGCAGTATTTT
CASSLGTGSDTQYF
>TRBD1|TRBV12-3/TRBV12-4|.|TRBJ2-2
TGTGCCAGCAGCCCGGGACAGAGGAACACCGGGGAGCTGTTTTTT
CASSPGQRNTGELFF
>.|TRBV7-6|.|TRBJ2-5
TGTGCCAGCAGCTTAGTCGGACGTCTACGCGGGAAGGAAGAGACCCAGTACTTC
CASSLVGRLRGKEETQYF
>.|TRBV28|.|TRBJ2-1
TGTGCCAGCAGTACAGGGTTTCGGGAGCAGTTCTTC
CASSTGFREQFF
>.|TRBV5-1|.|TRBJ2-5
TGCGCCAGCAGCCTTTACAGGGTTCAAGAGACCCAGTACTTC
CASSLYRVQETQYF
>TRBD2|TRBV12-3/TRBV12-4|many|TRBJ2-1
TGTGCCAGCAGTTCGCCTTTCGATGATACTAGCGGGGGGCTAGATGAGCAGTTCTTC
CASSSPFDDTSGGLDEQFF
>TRBD2|TRBV7-8|.|TRBJ2-5
TGTGCCAGCAGCTTTTTTAGCGGGGGATCGTACCAAGAGACCCAGTACTTC
CASSFFSGGSYQETQYF
>TRBD1|TRBV20-1|many|TRBJ2-7
TGCAGTGCTACCCAGGGGGCGAACTCCTACGAGCAGTACTTC
CSATQGANSYEQYF
>TRBD2|TRBV6-5|many|TRBJ2-3
TGTGCCAGCAGTCCCCGACCGGGACTAGCGGGAGGCGGTACGCAGTATTTT
CASSPRPGLAGGGTQYF
>TRBD1|TRBV12-3/TRBV12-4|few|TRBJ2-7
TGTGCCAGCAGTCCGCAGGACAGGGGAAACTACGAGCAGTACTTC
CASSPQDRGNYEQYF
>TRBD2|TRBV4-1|.|TRBJ2-1
TGCGCCAGCAGCCAAACTAGCGGGGGGGCCAATTATGAGCAGTTCTTC
CASSQTSGGANYEQFF
>.|TRBV11-2|.|TRBJ1-6
TGTGCCAGCAGCTTAATTGGGGCAGATAATTCACCCCTCCACTTT
CASSLIGADNSPLHF
>.|TRBV30|many|TRBJ1-1
TGTGCCTGGAGTGACAGGAGCACTGAAGCTTTCTTT
CAWSDRSTEAFF
>.|TRBV4-2|few|TRBJ1-5
TGTGCCAGCAGCCAAGAAGTGGGACGGGACAATCAGCCCCAGCATTTT
CASSQEVGRDNQPQHF
>.|TRBV5-5|.|TRBJ1-2
TGTGCCATCAGCCCACGGGTGGCAGTGGACTATGGCTACACCTTC
CAISPRVAVDYGYTF
>.|TRBV7-9|few|TRBJ2-7
TGTGCCAGCAGCTTGGAGTACTACGAGCAGTACTTC
CASSLEYYEQYF